This is a list of T cell receptor beta chains from one sample in a study of T-cell reconstitution after alpha-beta-depleted transplantation in children. TCRdb analysed the PCR reads with MiXCR anew, one entry per CDR3 protein. The table shows about 980,000 distinct CDR3 sequences, with around 30% occurring only once. The specimen was PBMCs, mostly from graft donor cells, collected 360 days after TCRalphabeta/CD19-depleted stem cell transplant. These receptors originate from a boy under two years old who had a stem cell transplant for SCID, so the T cells may come from the graft donor. CDR3s include the opening cysteine and the closing phenylalanine or tryptophan. Fields, in order: J gene, clone size, V gene, D gene, CDR3 protein, CDR3 DNA. The D gene is left open where the match is weak. A clone size is listed for some rows: how often the clone was seen (once, few, many), or a class if it is expanded.

TRBJ2-5 few TRBV20-1 TRBD1 CSAGQGWEETQYF TGCAGTGCTGGACAGGGATGGGAAGAGACCCAGTACTTC
TRBJ2-3 . TRBV20-1 TRBD2 CSARVGGAGTPGNTQYF TGCAGTGCTAGAGTAGGAGGAGCGGGGACCCCCGGGAATACGCAGTATTTT
TRBJ2-7 . TRBV28 . CASRGTQSYEQYF TGTGCCAGCAGGGGGACACAGAGCTACGAGCAGTACTTC
TRBJ2-1 few TRBV20-1 . CSASWGAAGTEQFF TGCAGTGCTAGTTGGGGAGCGGCCGGGACAGAGCAGTTCTTC
TRBJ1-5 few TRBV7-8 . CASSLDQTRIGNQPQHF TGTGCCAGCAGCTTAGATCAGACTCGTATCGGCAATCAGCCCCAGCATTTT
TRBJ2-3 . TRBV20-1 . CSARDSGGTDTQYF TGCAGTGCTAGAGATTCCGGGGGCACAGATACGCAGTATTTT
TRBJ2-2 few TRBV5-1 . CASSLDEGELFF TGCGCCAGCAGCTTGGATGAAGGGGAGCTGTTTTTT
TRBJ2-5 . TRBV5-6 . CASSSPPYRGLQETQYF TGTGCCAGCAGCTCCCCACCATACAGGGGACTGCAAGAGACCCAGTACTTC
TRBJ1-2 few TRBV20-1 . CSAGTGVYYTF TGCAGCGCCGGGACCGGAGTTTACTACACCTTC
TRBJ2-3 . TRBV20-1 . CSATSGGLSTDTQYF TGCAGTGCCACATCGGGGGGCCTCAGCACAGATACGCAGTATTTT
TRBJ2-3 few TRBV4-3 TRBD2 CASSPTSGGALGTQYF TGCGCCAGCAGCCCAACTAGCGGGGGGGCCTTGGGTACGCAGTATTTT
TRBJ1-5 . TRBV5-6 . CASSFRSSGASNQPQHF TGTGCCAGCAGCTTCAGGTCTTCAGGGGCCTCCAATCAGCCCCAGCATTTT
TRBJ2-7 few TRBV7-9 . CASTHARGRADEQYF TGTGCCAGCACCCACGCCCGGGGCAGGGCGGACGAGCAGTACTTC
TRBJ2-7 many TRBV28 TRBD1 CASSLTGGVYEQYF TGTGCCAGCAGCCTGACAGGGGGAGTCTACGAGCAGTACTTC
TRBJ2-1 few TRBV7-2 TRBD2 CASSLELAGTLGEQFF TGTGCCAGCAGCTTAGAGCTAGCGGGGACCTTGGGTGAGCAGTTCTTC
TRBJ2-1 many TRBV29-1 TRBD2 CSVSGGAFNEQFF TGCAGCGTTAGCGGGGGGGCCTTCAATGAGCAGTTCTTC
TRBJ2-1 few TRBV7-6 . CASSITWDEQFF TGTGCCAGCAGCATAACATGGGACGAGCAGTTCTTC
TRBJ2-2 . TRBV28 TRBD2 CASSRSGVPGGELFF TGTGCCAGCAGTCGGAGCGGGGTACCTGGGGGGGAGCTGTTTTTT
TRBJ1-5 . TRBV6-1 . CASSRQGFSNQPQHF TGTGCCAGCAGTCGTCAGGGTTTTAGCAATCAGCCCCAGCATTTT
TRBJ1-4 few TRBV2 TRBD1 CASRGQGNGEKLFF TGTGCCAGCAGGGGACAGGGAAACGGTGAAAAACTGTTTTTT
TRBJ1-6 few TRBV5-1 . CASSLSQGWSPLHF TGCGCCAGCAGCTTGTCGCAGGGTTGGTCACCCCTCCACTTT
TRBJ2-5 . TRBV12-3/TRBV12-4 . CASSRRDLGGQETQYF TGTGCCAGCAGCCGCCGAGATCTAGGAGGCCAAGAGACCCAGTACTTC
TRBJ1-4 . TRBV11-2 TRBD1 CASSSRTGVSTNEKLFF TGTGCCAGCAGCTCCCGGACAGGGGTGTCAACTAATGAAAAACTGTTTTTT
TRBJ1-6 . TRBV25-1 . CASSLNTGSSPLHF TGTGCCAGCAGTCTGAATACGGGAAGTTCACCCCTCCACTTT
TRBJ2-5 few TRBV29-1 TRBD1 CSVRGLQETQYF TGCAGCGTTAGGGGGCTTCAAGAGACCCAGTACTTC
TRBJ1-1 few TRBV12-3/TRBV12-4 TRBD1 CASSVGQAGTEAFF TGTGCCAGCAGCGTAGGACAGGCGGGCACTGAAGCTTTCTTT
TRBJ2-3 few TRBV12-3/TRBV12-4 . CASSPSSRIPTDTQYF TGTGCCAGCAGTCCGAGCAGCCGGATACCCACAGATACGCAGTATTTT
TRBJ1-6 . TRBV28 TRBD1 CASSSGTGEMSPLHF TGTGCCAGCAGTTCCGGGACAGGGGAGATGTCGCCCCTCCACTTT
TRBJ2-1 . TRBV2 . CASRSGSHNEQFF TGTGCCAGCAGGTCAGGGAGCCACAATGAGCAGTTCTTC